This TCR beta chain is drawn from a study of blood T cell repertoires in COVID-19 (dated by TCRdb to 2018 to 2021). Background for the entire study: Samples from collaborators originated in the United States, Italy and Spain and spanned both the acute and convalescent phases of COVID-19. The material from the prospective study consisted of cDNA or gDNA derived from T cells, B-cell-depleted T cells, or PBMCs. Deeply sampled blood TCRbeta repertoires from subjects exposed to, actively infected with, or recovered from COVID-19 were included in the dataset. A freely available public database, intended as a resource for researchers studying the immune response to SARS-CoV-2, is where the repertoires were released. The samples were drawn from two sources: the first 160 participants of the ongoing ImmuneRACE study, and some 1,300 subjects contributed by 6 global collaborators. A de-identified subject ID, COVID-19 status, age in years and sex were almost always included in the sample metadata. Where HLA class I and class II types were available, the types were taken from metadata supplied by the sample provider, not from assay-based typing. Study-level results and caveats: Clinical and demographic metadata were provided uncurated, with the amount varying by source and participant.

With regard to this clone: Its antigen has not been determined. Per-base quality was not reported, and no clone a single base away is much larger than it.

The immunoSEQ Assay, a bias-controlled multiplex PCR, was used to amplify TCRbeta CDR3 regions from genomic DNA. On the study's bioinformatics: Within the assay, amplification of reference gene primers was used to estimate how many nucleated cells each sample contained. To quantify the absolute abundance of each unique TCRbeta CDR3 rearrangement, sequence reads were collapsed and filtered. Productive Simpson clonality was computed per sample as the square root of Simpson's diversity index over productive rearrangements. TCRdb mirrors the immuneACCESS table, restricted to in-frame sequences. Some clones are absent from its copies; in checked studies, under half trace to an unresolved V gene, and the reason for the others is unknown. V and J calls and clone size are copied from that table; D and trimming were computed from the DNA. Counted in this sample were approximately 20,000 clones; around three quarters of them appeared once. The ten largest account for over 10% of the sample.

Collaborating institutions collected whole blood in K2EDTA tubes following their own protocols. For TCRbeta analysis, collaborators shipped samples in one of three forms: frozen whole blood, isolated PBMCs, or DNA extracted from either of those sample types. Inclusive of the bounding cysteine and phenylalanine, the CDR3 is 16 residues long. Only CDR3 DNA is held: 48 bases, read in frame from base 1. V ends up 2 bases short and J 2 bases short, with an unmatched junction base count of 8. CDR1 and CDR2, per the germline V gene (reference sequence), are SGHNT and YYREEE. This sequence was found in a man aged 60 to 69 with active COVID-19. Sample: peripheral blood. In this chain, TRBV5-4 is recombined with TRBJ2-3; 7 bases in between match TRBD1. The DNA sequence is TGTGCCAGCAGCTTCAAGGGACAGACCTACACAGATACGCAGTATTTT. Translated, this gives CASSFKGQTYTDTQYF.